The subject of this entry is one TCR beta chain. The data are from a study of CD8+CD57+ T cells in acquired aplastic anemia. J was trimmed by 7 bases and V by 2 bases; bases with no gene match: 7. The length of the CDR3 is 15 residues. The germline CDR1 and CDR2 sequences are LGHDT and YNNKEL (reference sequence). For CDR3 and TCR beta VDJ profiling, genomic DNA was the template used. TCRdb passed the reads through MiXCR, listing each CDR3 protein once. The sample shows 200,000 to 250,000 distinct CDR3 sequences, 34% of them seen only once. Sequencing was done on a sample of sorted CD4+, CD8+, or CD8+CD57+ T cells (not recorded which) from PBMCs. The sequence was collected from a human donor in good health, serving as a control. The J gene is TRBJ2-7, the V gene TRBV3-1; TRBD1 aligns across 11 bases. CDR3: CASSQSGTGGREQYF. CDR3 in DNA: TGTGCCAGCAGCCAAAGCGGGACAGGGGGTCGGGAGCAGTACTTC.